Listed below are T cell receptor beta chains from one sample, sequenced in a study of cytomegalovirus exposure and HLA in healthy donors. The repertoire was sequenced with immunoSEQ multiplex PCR; TCRdb's copy has only in-frame clones and lacks some. The sample records roughly 120,000 clones, roughly 70% being singletons. The sequencing sample was made of PBMCs. These receptors were obtained from a woman aged 18-35 years in good health and CMV-seronegative. Both conserved end residues are part of each CDR3. Each record gives: V gene, D gene, J gene, clone size, CDR3 DNA, CDR3 protein. D genes are given only for firm matches. Size tells how often a clone was seen (once, few, many) or the class of an expanded clone, and some rows leave it out.

>TRBV28|NA|TRBJ1-5|NA
TGTGCCAGCAGTTCCCGCTCTAGACTGGTGGGCAATCAGCCCCAGCATTTT
CASSSRSRLVGNQPQHF
>TRBV27|NA|TRBJ2-2|NA
TGTGCCAGCAGTTCCCTCGGGGTAAACACCGGGGAGCTGTTTTTT
CASSSLGVNTGELFF
>TRBV29-1|TRBD1|TRBJ2-7|NA
TGCAGCGTTGAAGATCTTGTGACAGGGGGTAGTAAGCAGTACTTC
CSVEDLVTGGSKQYF
>TRBV10-3|TRBD1|TRBJ1-1|NA
TGTGCCATTAGACCCAGTCCCGGGACAGGGGGCGGGGGTAGGAACACTGAAGCTTTCTTT
CAIRPSPGTGGGGRNTEAFF
>TRBV27|NA|TRBJ1-4|NA
TGTGCCAGCAGTTCACAGGGAGTAGGCGAAAAACTGTTTTTT
CASSSQGVGEKLFF
>TRBV7-9|TRBD1|TRBJ1-2|NA
TGTGCCAGCAGCTCCGGACAGGGGGCGAACTATGGCTACACCTTC
CASSSGQGANYGYTF
>TRBV6-5|TRBD1|TRBJ1-1|NA
TGTGCCAGCAGGGGGACAGGGGTCCCCACCGGAGGGGCTTTCTTT
CASRGTGVPTGGAFF
>TRBV10-3|TRBD1|TRBJ2-7|NA
TGTGCCATCAGTGAGGGGACAGGTTCCTACGAGCAGTACTTC
CAISEGTGSYEQYF
>TRBV5-1|TRBD1|TRBJ2-7|NA
TGCGCCAGCAGCCCTGGACAGGGCGGCCGCTACGAGCAGTACTTC
CASSPGQGGRYEQYF
>TRBV7-3|TRBD1|TRBJ2-7|NA
TGTGCCAGCAGCTTCGACAGGGTCGGCGAGCAGTACTTC
CASSFDRVGEQYF
>TRBV5-4|NA|TRBJ1-1|few
TGTGCCAGCAGCTTGGAGGGTACCATGGGGCCTGAAGCTTTCTTT
CASSLEGTMGPEAFF
>TRBV30|NA|TRBJ2-1|NA
TGTGCCTGGAGTAGGGGATCTGAGCAGTTCTTC
CAWSRGSEQFF
>TRBV9|NA|TRBJ2-7|NA
TGTGCCAGCAGCCCGACTAGAATCTCCTCCTACGAGCAGTACTTC
CASSPTRISSYEQYF
>TRBV2|TRBD1|TRBJ1-5|NA
TGTGCCAGCAGTGATCCTCAGGGGGCGATGGGCAATCAGCCCCAGCATTTT
CASSDPQGAMGNQPQHF
>TRBV27|TRBD1|TRBJ1-2|NA
TGTGCCAGCAGTCGGACAGGGTATAACTATGGCTACACCTTC
CASSRTGYNYGYTF
>TRBV19|NA|TRBJ1-4|NA
TGTGCCAGTAGTATAGGGACAGCGACTAATGAAAAACTGTTTTTT
CASSIGTATNEKLFF
>TRBV6-6|NA|TRBJ1-2|NA
TGTGCCAGCAGTTTCGCCCTGGGACCGGGGGAGGGTGGCTACACCTTC
CASSFALGPGEGGYTF
>TRBV2|TRBD1|TRBJ2-2|NA
TGTGCCAGCAGGTGGACAGGGGGCACCGGGGAGCTGTTTTTT
CASRWTGGTGELFF
>TRBV25-1|TRBD1|TRBJ2-7|NA
TGTGCCAGCAGTGACCGTCCCGGGACAGGGGTGGGCTCCTACGAGCAGTACTTC
CASSDRPGTGVGSYEQYF
>TRBV11-2|TRBD2|TRBJ2-3|NA
TGTGCCAGCAGCTTGACGGTGGGCGGGGGAGCTAGCACAGATACGCAGTATTTT
CASSLTVGGGASTDTQYF
>TRBV5-4|TRBD1|TRBJ2-7|NA
TGTGCCAGCAGCTTCATCGGGACAGCCTACGAGCAGTACTTC
CASSFIGTAYEQYF
>TRBV6-5|NA|TRBJ1-1|NA
TGTGCCACCCGAGGATTCATGAACACTGAAGCTTTCTTT
CATRGFMNTEAFF
>TRBV27|NA|TRBJ1-4|few
TGTGCCAGCAGTCCATGGACACCCGTAAATGAAAAACTGTTTTTT
CASSPWTPVNEKLFF
>TRBV28|TRBD2|TRBJ2-3|few
TGTGCCAGCAGTCAGACTAGCGGCACAGATACGCAGTATTTT
CASSQTSGTDTQYF
>TRBV5-1|NA|TRBJ1-5|NA
TGCGCCAGCAGCTTAGGTACCCAGGGTTTGAATCAGCCCCAGCATTTT
CASSLGTQGLNQPQHF
>TRBV5-1|NA|TRBJ2-1|NA
TGCGCCAGCAGCATAAAACAGGGTCCCTCCTACAATGAGCAGTTCTTC
CASSIKQGPSYNEQFF
>TRBV7-8|TRBD1|TRBJ1-5|NA
TGTGCCAGCAGTTTGGGGGACAGGGACCAGCCCCAGCATTTT
CASSLGDRDQPQHF